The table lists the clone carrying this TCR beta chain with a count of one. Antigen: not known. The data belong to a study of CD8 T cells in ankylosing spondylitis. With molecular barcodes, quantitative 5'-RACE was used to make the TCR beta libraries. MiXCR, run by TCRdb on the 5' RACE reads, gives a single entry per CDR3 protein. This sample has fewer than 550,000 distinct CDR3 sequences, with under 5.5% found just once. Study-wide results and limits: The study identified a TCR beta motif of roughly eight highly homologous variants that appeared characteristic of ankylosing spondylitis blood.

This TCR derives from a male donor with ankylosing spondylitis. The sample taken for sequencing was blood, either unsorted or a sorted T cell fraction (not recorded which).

In DNA form, the CDR3 reads TGCGCCAGCAGCCAAATGCGGGGGCGAAACTCCTACGAGCAGTACTTC. Residues: CASSQMRGRNSYEQYF. The V gene is TRBV4-1, the J gene TRBJ2-7, with D possibly TRBD2 on 7 matching bases. This CDR3 spans 16 amino acids. CDR1 and CDR2 from the germline V gene are MGHRA and YSYEKL. V lost 2 bases and J lost 0, with 14 bases in between.